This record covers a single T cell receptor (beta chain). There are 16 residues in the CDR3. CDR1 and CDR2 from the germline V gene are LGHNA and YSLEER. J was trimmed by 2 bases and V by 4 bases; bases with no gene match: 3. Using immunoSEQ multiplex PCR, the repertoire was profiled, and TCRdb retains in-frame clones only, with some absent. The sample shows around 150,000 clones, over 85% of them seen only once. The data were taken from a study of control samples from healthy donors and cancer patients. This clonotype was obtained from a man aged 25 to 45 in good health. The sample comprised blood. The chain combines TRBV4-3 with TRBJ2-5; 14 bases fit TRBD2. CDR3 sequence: CASSLRLAGGQETQYF. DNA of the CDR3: TGCGCCAGCAGCCTACGACTAGCGGGAGGGCAAGAGACCCAGTACTTC.